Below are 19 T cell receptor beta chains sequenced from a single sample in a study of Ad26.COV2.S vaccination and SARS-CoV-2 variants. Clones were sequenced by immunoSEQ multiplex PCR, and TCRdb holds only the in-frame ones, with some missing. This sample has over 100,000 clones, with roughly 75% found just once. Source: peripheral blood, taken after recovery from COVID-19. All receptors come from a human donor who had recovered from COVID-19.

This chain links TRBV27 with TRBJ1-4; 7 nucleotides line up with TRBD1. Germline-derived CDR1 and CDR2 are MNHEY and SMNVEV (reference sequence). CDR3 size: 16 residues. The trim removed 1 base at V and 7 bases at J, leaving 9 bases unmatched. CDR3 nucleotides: TGTGCCAGCAGTTTATTCACAGGGGCCGCCGGTGAAAAACTGTTTTTT. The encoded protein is CASSLFTGAAGEKLFF.

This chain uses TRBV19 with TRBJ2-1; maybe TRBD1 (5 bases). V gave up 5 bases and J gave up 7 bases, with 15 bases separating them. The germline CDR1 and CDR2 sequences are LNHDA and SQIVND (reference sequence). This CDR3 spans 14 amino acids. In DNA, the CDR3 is TGTGCCAGTAGTCTCTCAGGGCTGGGAAATGAGCAGTTCTTC. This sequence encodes CASSLSGLGNEQFF.

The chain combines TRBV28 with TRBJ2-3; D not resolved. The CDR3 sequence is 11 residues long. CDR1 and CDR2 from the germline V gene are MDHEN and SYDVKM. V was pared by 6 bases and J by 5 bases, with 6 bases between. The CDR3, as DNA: TGTGCCAGCAGGTACAAAGATACGCAGTATTTT. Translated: CASRYKDTQYF. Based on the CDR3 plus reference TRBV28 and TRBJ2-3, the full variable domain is DVKVTQSSRYLVKRTGEKVFLECVQDMDHENMFWYRQDPGLGLRLIYFSYDVKMKEKGDIPEGYSVSREKKERFSLILESASTNQTSMYLCASRYKDTQYFGPGTRLTVL.

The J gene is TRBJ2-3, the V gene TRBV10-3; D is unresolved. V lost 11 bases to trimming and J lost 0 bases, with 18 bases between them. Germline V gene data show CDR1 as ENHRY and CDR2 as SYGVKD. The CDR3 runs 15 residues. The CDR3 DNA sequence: TGTGCCTCAGCTGGAGATGCACGGAGCACAGATACGCAGTATTTT. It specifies CASAGDARSTDTQYF.

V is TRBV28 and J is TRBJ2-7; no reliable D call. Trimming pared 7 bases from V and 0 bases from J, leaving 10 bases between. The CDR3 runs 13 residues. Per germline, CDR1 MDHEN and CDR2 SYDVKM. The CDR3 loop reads CASKVGSSYEQYF. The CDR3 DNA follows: TGTGCCAGCAAAGTCGGCAGCTCCTACGAGCAGTACTTC.

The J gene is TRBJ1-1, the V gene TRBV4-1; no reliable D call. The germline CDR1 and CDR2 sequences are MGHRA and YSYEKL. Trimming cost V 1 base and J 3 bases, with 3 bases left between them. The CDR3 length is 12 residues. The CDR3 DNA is TGCGCCAGCAGCCAAGTAGACACTGAAGCTTTCTTT. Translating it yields CASSQVDTEAFF.

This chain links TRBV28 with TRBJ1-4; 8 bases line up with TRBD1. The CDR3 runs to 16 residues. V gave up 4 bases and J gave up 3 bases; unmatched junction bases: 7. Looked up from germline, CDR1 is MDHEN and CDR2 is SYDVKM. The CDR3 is CASSSPTGAANEKLFF. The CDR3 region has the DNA TGTGCCAGCAGTTCCCCGACAGGGGCAGCTAATGAAAAACTGTTTTTT.

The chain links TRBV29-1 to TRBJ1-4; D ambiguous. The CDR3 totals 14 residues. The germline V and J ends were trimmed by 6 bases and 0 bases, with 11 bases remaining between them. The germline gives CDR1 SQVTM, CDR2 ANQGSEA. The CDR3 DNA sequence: TGCAGCGTGGGTGGGATTACAACTAATGAAAAACTGTTTTTT. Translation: CSVGGITTNEKLFF.

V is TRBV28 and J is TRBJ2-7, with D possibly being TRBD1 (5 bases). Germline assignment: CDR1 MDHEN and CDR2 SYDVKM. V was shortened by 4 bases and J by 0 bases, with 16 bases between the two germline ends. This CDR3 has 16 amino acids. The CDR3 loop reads CASSSPSGSPSYEQYF. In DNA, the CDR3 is TGTGCCAGCAGTTCTCCCTCAGGGTCTCCCTCCTACGAGCAGTACTTC.

The CDR3 DNA sequence: TGTGCCAGCAGTGTAGGGACTAGTGTGGAGCAGTACTTC. As protein: CASSVGTSVEQYF. The rearrangement links TRBV2 to TRBJ2-7; the match to TRBD2 covers 8 bases. After removal of 4 bases from V and 7 bases from J, the junction contained 6 bases not matched to a gene. Germline V lookup: CDR1 SNHLY, CDR2 FYNNEI. CDR3 length equals 13 residues.

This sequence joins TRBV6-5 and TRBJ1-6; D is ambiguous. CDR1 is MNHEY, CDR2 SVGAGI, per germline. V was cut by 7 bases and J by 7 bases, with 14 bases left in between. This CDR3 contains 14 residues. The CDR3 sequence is CASTSSGFNSPLHF. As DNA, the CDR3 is TGTGCCAGCACCTCATCCGGGTTCAATTCACCCCTCCACTTT.

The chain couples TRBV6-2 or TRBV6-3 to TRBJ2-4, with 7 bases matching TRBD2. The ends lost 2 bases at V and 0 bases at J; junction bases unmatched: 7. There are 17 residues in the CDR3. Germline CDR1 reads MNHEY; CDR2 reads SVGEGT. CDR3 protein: CASSYPVGGLAKNIQYF. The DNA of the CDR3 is TGTGCCAGCAGTTACCCGGTCGGGGGGTTAGCCAAAAACATTCAGTACTTC.

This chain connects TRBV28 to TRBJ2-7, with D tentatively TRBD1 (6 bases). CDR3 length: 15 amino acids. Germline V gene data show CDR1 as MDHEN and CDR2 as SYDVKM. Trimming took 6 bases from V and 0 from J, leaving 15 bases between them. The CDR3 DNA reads TGTGCCAGCAGGTCAGACAGGTTTCGCTCCTACGAGCAGTACTTC. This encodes CASRSDRFRSYEQYF.

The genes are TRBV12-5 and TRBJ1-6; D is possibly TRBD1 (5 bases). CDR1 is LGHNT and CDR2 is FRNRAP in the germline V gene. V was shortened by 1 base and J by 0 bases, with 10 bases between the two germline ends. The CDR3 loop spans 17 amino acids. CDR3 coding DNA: TGTGCTAGTGGTTTGGGACAGACTCACTCCTATAATTCACCCCTCCACTTT. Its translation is CASGLGQTHSYNSPLHF.

The CDR3 loop reads CASSLLTATSTDTQYF. CDR3 DNA sequence: TGTGCCAGCAGCTTACTTACGGCTACTAGCACAGATACGCAGTATTTT. The chain employs TRBV3-1 (or the pseudogene TRBV3-2) and TRBJ2-3; D remains unclear. The CDR3 length is 16 residues. V lost 5 bases to trimming and J lost 0 bases, with 15 bases between them. Germline V gene sequence: CDR1 LGHDT, CDR2 YNNKEL (reference sequence).

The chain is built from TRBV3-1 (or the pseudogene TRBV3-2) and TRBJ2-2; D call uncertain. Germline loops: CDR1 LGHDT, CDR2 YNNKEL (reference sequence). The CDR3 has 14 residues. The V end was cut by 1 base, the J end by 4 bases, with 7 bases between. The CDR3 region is CASSQGGSTGELFF. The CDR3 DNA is TGTGCCAGCAGCCAAGGGGGTTCCACCGGGGAGCTGTTTTTT.

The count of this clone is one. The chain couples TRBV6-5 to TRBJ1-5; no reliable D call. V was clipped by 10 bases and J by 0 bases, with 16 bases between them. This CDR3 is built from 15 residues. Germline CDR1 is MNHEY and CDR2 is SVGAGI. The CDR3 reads CATSPVLYSNQPQHF. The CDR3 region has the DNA TGTGCCACTTCCCCAGTTTTGTATAGCAATCAGCCCCAGCATTTT.

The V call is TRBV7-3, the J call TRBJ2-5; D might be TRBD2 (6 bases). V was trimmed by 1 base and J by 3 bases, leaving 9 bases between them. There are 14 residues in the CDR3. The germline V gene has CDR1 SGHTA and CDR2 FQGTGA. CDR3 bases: TGTGCCAGCAGCTTAAATACGGGAGAAGAGACCCAGTACTTC. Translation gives CASSLNTGEETQYF.

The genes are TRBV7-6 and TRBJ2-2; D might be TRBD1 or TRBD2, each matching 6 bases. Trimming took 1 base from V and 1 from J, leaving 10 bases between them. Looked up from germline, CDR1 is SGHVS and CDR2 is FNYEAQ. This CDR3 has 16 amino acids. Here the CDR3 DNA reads TGTGCCAGCAGCTTAGGGGGGGCCATGAACACCGGGGAGCTGTTTTTT. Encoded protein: CASSLGGAMNTGELFF.